One and the same sample provided the 32 T cell receptor beta chains below, sequenced in a study of CD8 T cells in Susac syndrome. Random hexamers were used to reverse transcribe the RNA input (roughly 0.5 to 1 ug). TCRdb redid the calling of the immunoSEQ multiplex PCR reads with MiXCR, one entry per CDR3 protein. Of 250,000 to 300,000 distinct CDR3 sequences listed, about 91% are singletons. Input material: CD8+ T cells from PBMCs. The source is a human donor with multiple sclerosis.

J is TRBJ2-1 and V is TRBV6-7; tentative D call: TRBD2 (6 bases). TRBV6-7 carries the ORF label, with uncertain function. V lost 2 bases and J 2 bases, leaving 13 bases between the germline ends. The CDR3 runs to 16 residues. DNA for the CDR3: TGTGCCAGCAGTTACCCGTGGGCGGGAACCTACAATGAGCAGTTCTTC. Translating gives CASSYPWAGTYNEQFF.

This clonotype has just a few counts. This chain connects TRBV7-9 to TRBJ2-7; no definite D call. CDR3 length: 13 residues. From germline, CDR1 is SEHNR and CDR2 FQNEAQ (reference sequence). Trimming stripped 5 bases from V and 3 bases from J, with 11 bases between. This CDR3 is CASSPAGGYEQYF. The CDR3 coding sequence is TGTGCCAGCAGCCCGGCCGGCGGCTACGAGCAGTACTTC.

The CDR3 DNA reads TGTGCCAGCAACAAGGACGGGGACTACGAGCAGTACTTC. It yields the protein CASNKDGDYEQYF. This chain joins TRBV13 and TRBJ2-7, with D perhaps TRBD2 (5 bases). Trimming took off 7 bases at V and 3 bases at J, with 13 bases between the two ends. The CDR3 contains 13 residues. Per the germline V gene, CDR1 is PRHDT and CDR2 is FYEKMQ (reference sequence).

This CDR3 is CASSYVGHEQYF. CDR3 nucleotides: TGTGCCAGCAGTTACGTTGGCCACGAGCAGTACTTC. This rearrangement joins TRBV6-2 or TRBV6-3 to TRBJ2-7; D uncertain. This CDR3 is built from 12 residues. The V gene lost 2 bases and the J gene lost 5 bases, with 7 bases spanning the gap. CDR1 is MNHEY and CDR2 is SVGEGT in the germline V gene.

This clonotype was seen only once. The rearrangement uses TRBV28 and TRBJ1-1; D is ambiguous. The CDR3 covers 15 residues. Germline CDR1 and CDR2: MDHEN and SYDVKM. Between the trimmed V and J ends, which lost 5 bases and 1 base, there was a span of 14 bases. The CDR3, as DNA: TGTGCCAGCAGTCCTCCTCGCGTGGGGAACACTGAAGCTTTCTTT. Its protein is CASSPPRVGNTEAFF.

The rearrangement joins TRBV4-1 to TRBJ2-5, with TRBD2 matching 13 bases. Germline assignment: CDR1 MGHRA and CDR2 YSYEKL. V lost 4 bases, J lost 2 bases, and 4 bases stayed unmatched. The CDR3 consists of 16 residues. This chain's CDR3 is CASSPRTSGGQETQYF. The CDR3 DNA reads TGCGCCAGCAGCCCCCGGACTAGCGGGGGACAAGAGACCCAGTACTTC.

The rearrangement uses TRBV20-1 and TRBJ2-1, with a tentative D call TRBD2 (7 bases). V lost 4 bases and J lost 1, with 11 bases in between. CDR3 size: 14 residues. CDR1 and CDR2 from the germline V gene are DFQATT and SNEGSKA (reference sequence). CDR3 nucleotides: TGCAGTGCTAAGGGGGAGGGTTCCTACAATGAGCAGTTCTTC. Its protein product is CSAKGEGSYNEQFF.

The chain employs TRBV15 and TRBJ2-7; a possible D gene is TRBD1 (6 bases). V lost 4 bases to trimming and J lost 7 bases, with 11 bases between them. The CDR3 is 12 amino acids. From germline, CDR1 is LNHNV and CDR2 YYDKDF (reference sequence). In DNA form, the CDR3 reads TGTGCCACCAGCACCACAGGGCTTGAGCAGTACTTC. Translating it yields CATSTTGLEQYF.

J is TRBJ2-7 and V is TRBV7-9; TRBD2 matches 9 bases. J was trimmed by 1 base and V by 5 bases; bases with no gene match: 12. CDR1 and CDR2 (germline): SEHNR, FQNEAQ (reference sequence). This CDR3 region has 17 residues. The CDR3 coding sequence is TGTGCCAGCAGCCCCCTAACCTCGACTAGCGGTTCCTACGAGCAGTACTTC. This encodes CASSPLTSTSGSYEQYF.

J is TRBJ1-3 and V is TRBV14; D gene unclear. This CDR3 region has 13 residues. Trimming removed 11 bases at V and 0 bases at J, with 11 bases between. Germline CDR1 reads SGHDN; CDR2 reads FVKESK. In DNA, the CDR3 is TGTGCCTACTCCGTGAGCTCTGGAAACACCATATATTTT. Its translation is CAYSVSSGNTIYF.

The J gene is TRBJ2-1, the V gene TRBV29-1; 7 positions match TRBD2. The junction had 10 bases not matched to a gene; V was cut back by 7 bases and J by 7 bases. This CDR3 is built from 13 residues. Germline V gene data show CDR1 as SQVTM and CDR2 as ANQGSEA. Written as DNA, the CDR3 is TGCAGCGCCTTCGGCGGGAGCGGGAATGAGCAGTTCTTC. It translates to CSAFGGSGNEQFF.

The V and J genes are TRBV29-1 and TRBJ2-1, with 8 bases fitting TRBD2. The junction had 12 bases not matched to a gene; V was cut back by 2 bases and J by 0 bases. The CDR3 consists of 18 residues. Germline values: CDR1 SQVTM, CDR2 ANQGSEA. The CDR3 sequence is CSVETPLAGKGSYNEQFF. DNA for the CDR3: TGCAGCGTTGAAACACCCTTAGCGGGGAAAGGCTCCTACAATGAGCAGTTCTTC.

In its sample, this clonotype was seen a few times. The chain has TRBV6-1 and TRBJ2-7; D perhaps matches TRBD2 (5 bases). Germline assignment: CDR1 MNHNS and CDR2 SASEGT. The CDR3 extends over 12 amino acids. Trimming left V 3 bases short and J 8 bases short, with 11 bases between. CDR3 nucleotides: TGTGCCAGCAGTGATCCGGGAAACAAGCAGTACTTC. Its protein is CASSDPGNKQYF.

V usage is TRBV15 and J usage is TRBJ1-1; D not resolved. Trimming removed 5 bases at V and 1 base at J, with 17 bases between. CDR3 length: 16 residues. The germline CDR1 and CDR2 sequences are LNHNV and YYDKDF (reference sequence). CDR3 DNA: TGTGCCACCAGCCCTTCCCCCCGGGCTTCGAACACTGAAGCTTTCTTT. Protein sequence: CATSPSPRASNTEAFF.

This chain joins TRBV18 and TRBJ2-7; D is perhaps TRBD1 (6 bases). V lost 3 bases and J 0 bases, leaving 12 bases between the germline ends. The CDR3 is 15 amino acids. CDR1 KGHSH and CDR2 LQKENI come from the germline V gene. The CDR3 region is CASSPSRGSSYEQYF. The CDR3 DNA sequence: TGTGCCAGCTCACCCTCCAGGGGCAGCTCCTACGAGCAGTACTTC.

J is TRBJ2-7 and V is TRBV27; no clear D gene. V was shortened by 4 bases and J by 7 bases, with 8 bases between the two germline ends. CDR3 size: 11 residues. Per germline, CDR1 MNHEY and CDR2 SMNVEV (reference sequence). The chain's CDR3 is CASSWEGEQYF. For the CDR3, the DNA is TGTGCCAGCAGTTGGGAAGGGGAGCAGTACTTC.

Written as DNA, the CDR3 is TGTGCCACCAGTGATTTGCAGGGCAATCAGCCCCAGCATTTT. Protein product: CATSDLQGNQPQHF. The genes are TRBV24-1 and TRBJ1-5; D remains unclear. CDR3 size: 14 residues. Trimming removed 0 bases from V and 2 bases from J, with 4 bases in between. Germline loops: CDR1 KGHDR, CDR2 SFDVKD.

This sequence joins TRBV30 and TRBJ2-3; possibly TRBD2 for D (6 bases). This CDR3 has 14 residues. CDR1 is GTSNPN, CDR2 SVGIG, per germline (reference sequence). The ends were cut back, 4 bases at V and 2 bases at J, with 13 bases in the middle. The CDR3 spells CAWTVRDFTDTQYF. CDR3 bases: TGTGCCTGGACGGTTAGGGACTTCACAGATACGCAGTATTTT.

The genes are TRBV20-1 and TRBJ2-1; D is uncertain. The CDR3 extends over 13 amino acids. Per germline, CDR1 DFQATT and CDR2 SNEGSKA (reference sequence). Trimming took 3 bases from V and 2 from J, leaving 8 bases between them. DNA of the CDR3: TGCAGTGCTAGTCTGAACCCCTACAATGAGCAGTTCTTC. Translating gives CSASLNPYNEQFF.

The rearrangement joins TRBV20-1 to TRBJ2-2, with D perhaps matching TRBD1 (5 bases). V was pared by 6 bases and J by 5 bases, with 10 bases between. Per the germline V gene, CDR1 is DFQATT and CDR2 is SNEGSKA (reference sequence). This CDR3 region has 12 residues. Written as DNA, the CDR3 is TGCAGTGCCAGGGCTCAAACCGGGGAGCTGTTTTTT. Translating gives CSARAQTGELFF.

This chain uses TRBV9 with TRBJ2-3, with D uncertain. Germline V gene lookup returns CDR1 SGDLS and CDR2 YYNGEE. The CDR3 spans 13 residues. V shed 0 bases and J shed 4 bases, with 6 bases lying between them. The CDR3 bases are TGTGCCAGCAGCGTAGGCTCGGCAGATACGCAGTATTTT. This sequence encodes CASSVGSADTQYF. Drawing the rest from reference TRBV9 and TRBJ2-3, the complete variable domain is DSGVTQTPKHLITATGQRVTLRCSPRSGDLSVYWYQQSLDQGLQFLIQYYNGEERAKGNILERFSAQQFPDLHSELNLSSLELGDSALYFCASSVGSADTQYFGPGTRLTVL.

This clonotype was counted between two and nine times. The chain joins TRBV6-1 to TRBJ2-7, with 10 bases identical to TRBD2. V lost 5 bases, J lost 3 bases, and 7 bases stayed unmatched. The germline CDR1 and CDR2 sequences are MNHNS and SASEGT. The CDR3 spans 15 residues. The CDR3 DNA reads TGTGCCAGCAGTCTTGGGACTAGCGACTACTACGAGCAGTACTTC. Its translation: CASSLGTSDYYEQYF.

This chain joins TRBV7-9 and TRBJ2-2, with D tentatively TRBD1 (5 bases). The CDR3 runs to 17 residues. Trimming pared 1 base from V and 0 bases from J, leaving 12 bases between. Germline CDR1 and CDR2: SEHNR and FQNEAQ (reference sequence). The CDR3, as DNA: TGTGCCAGCAGCTTAGTGGCCAGGGCATCGAACACCGGGGAGCTGTTTTTT. Amino acid sequence: CASSLVARASNTGELFF. Based on the CDR3 plus reference TRBV7-9 and TRBJ2-2, the full variable domain is DTGVSQNPRHKITKRGQNVTFRCDPISEHNRLYWYRQTLGQGPEFLTYFQNEAQLEKSRLLSDRFSAERPKGSFSTLEIQRTEQGDSAMYLCASSLVARASNTGELFFGEGSRLTVL.

This sequence joins TRBV27 and TRBJ2-7; 8 bases are shared with TRBD2. Germline trimming cut 8 bases from V and 6 bases from J; bases unmatched to any gene: 18. The CDR3 totals 16 residues. CDR1 and CDR2 (germline): MNHEY, SMNVEV (reference sequence). CDR3: CASSQAGGALWREQYF. The CDR3, as DNA: TGTGCCAGCTCCCAGGCGGGGGGCGCCCTCTGGCGCGAGCAGTACTTC.

The V call is TRBV7-6, the J call TRBJ2-1, with D unresolved. The CDR3 has 15 amino acids. Germline V lookup: CDR1 SGHVS, CDR2 FNYEAQ. The V gene lost 1 base and the J gene lost 3 bases, with 10 bases spanning the gap. CDR3 in amino acids: CASSLGREVYNEQFF. The CDR3 DNA sequence: TGTGCCAGCAGCTTAGGAAGAGAAGTCTACAATGAGCAGTTCTTC.

The rearrangement joins TRBV30 to TRBJ2-1, with a possible D match to TRBD1 (5 bases). The CDR3 totals 12 residues. Trimming removed 5 bases from V and 7 bases from J, with 12 bases in between. In germline, CDR1 is GTSNPN, CDR2 SVGIG (reference sequence). The CDR3 protein is CAWGPSGNEQFF. CDR3 in DNA: TGTGCCTGGGGCCCGTCAGGGAATGAGCAGTTCTTC.

The CDR3: CASSFPTGELFF. CDR3 coding DNA: TGTGCCAGCAGTTTTCCCACCGGGGAGCTGTTTTTT. The J gene is TRBJ2-2, the V gene TRBV27; D call uncertain. This CDR3 region has 12 residues. Germline V gives CDR1 MNHEY, CDR2 SMNVEV (reference sequence). Trimming stripped 3 bases from V and 4 bases from J, with 3 bases between.

The rearrangement links TRBV7-9 to TRBJ2-3, with no clear D. This CDR3 is built from 12 residues. Germline V CDR1 and CDR2: SEHNR, FQNEAQ (reference sequence). The V gene lost 6 bases and the J gene lost 5 bases, with 9 bases spanning the gap. For the CDR3, the DNA is TGTGCCAGCAGGGGTGTTAAAGATACGCAGTATTTT. This translates into CASRGVKDTQYF.

This clonotype was found a few times. The chain has TRBV30 and TRBJ2-7; D remains ambiguous. In germline, CDR1 is GTSNPN, CDR2 SVGIG (reference sequence). Trimming left V 3 bases short and J 0 bases short, with 3 bases between. This CDR3 region has 11 residues. CDR3 sequence: CAWSHSYEQYF. Written as DNA, the CDR3 is TGTGCCTGGAGCCACTCCTACGAGCAGTACTTC.

This clonotype was recorded once. The gene calls are TRBV20-1 and TRBJ1-2; weak D call: TRBD1 (5 bases). V was pared by 2 bases and J by 3 bases, with 22 bases between. The CDR3 runs to 17 residues. Germline V gives CDR1 DFQATT, CDR2 SNEGSKA (reference sequence). The CDR3 here is CSARLDNPKAVDYGYTF. The CDR3, as DNA: TGCAGTGCTAGACTGGACAACCCAAAAGCGGTGGACTATGGCTACACCTTC.

This clonotype has ten or more counts. DNA for the CDR3: TGCGCCAGCCTTAATCAGCCCCAGCATTTT. Translation gives CASLNQPQHF. The chain joins TRBV5-1 to TRBJ1-5; unclear D gene. Germline V gene data show CDR1 as SGHRS and CDR2 as YFSETQ. The CDR3 consists of 10 residues. Trimming took off 7 bases at V and 4 bases at J, with 3 bases between the two ends.

The genes are TRBV20-1 and TRBJ2-1; a possible D gene is TRBD2 (5 bases). Germline V lookup: CDR1 DFQATT, CDR2 SNEGSKA (reference sequence). V was trimmed by 7 bases and J by 8 bases, leaving 21 bases between them. The CDR3 is 14 amino acids. The CDR3 sequence: CSGLEIGERDEQFF. The CDR3 bases are TGCAGTGGTCTTGAGATCGGGGAAAGGGATGAGCAGTTCTTC.